This T cell receptor beta chain was recorded in a study of blood T cell repertoires in COVID-19. Study in general: The United States, Italy and Spain supplied acute and convalescent COVID-19 samples. Sources were T cells, B-cell-depleted T cells, or PBMCs; the material itself was cDNA or gDNA.

CDR3 length equals 13 residues. Germline V gives CDR1 SGHTA, CDR2 FQGTGA. Trimming took 5 bases from V and 7 from J, leaving 14 bases between them. Participants came from some 23 US areas, aged roughly 18 to 89 years. Data came from immunoSEQ multiplex PCR; TCRdb stores just in-frame clones and leaves some out. Among around 310,000 clones, roughly 89% were seen once, and the ten largest hold roughly a tenth. The sequencing sample was made of PBMCs or T cells enriched from blood (not recorded which). This TCR was recovered from a woman in her twenties or thirties who had recovered from COVID-19. The chain uses TRBV7-3 and TRBJ1-2, with no clear D. This CDR3 is CASSPHPDSGYTF. CDR3 nucleotides: TGTGCCAGCAGCCCCCACCCGGACTCTGGCTACACCTTC. Drawing the rest from reference TRBV7-3 and TRBJ1-2, the complete variable domain is GAGVSQTPSNKVTEKGKYVELRCDPISGHTALYWYRQSLGQGPEFLIYFQGTGAADDSGLPNDRFFAVRPEGSVSTLKIQRTERGDSAVYLCASSPHPDSGYTFGSGTRLTVV.